This paragraph covers one T cell receptor beta chain sequence. Looked up from germline, CDR1 is SGHRS and CDR2 is YFSETQ. V gave up 5 bases and J gave up 4 bases; unmatched junction bases: 7. The CDR3 sequence is 15 residues long. These data originate in a study of blood T cell repertoires in COVID-19. Looking at the study overall: The origin of the acute and convalescent COVID-19 samples was the United States, Italy and Spain. Sources were T cells, B-cell-depleted T cells, or PBMCs; the material itself was cDNA or gDNA.

In the original processing: From reference gene primer amplification, estimates of nucleated cell counts were derived. The table came from immunoSEQ multiplex PCR; TCRdb's copy has only in-frame clones and leaves some out. That table is the source of V, J and clone size, and D and trimming were worked out from the DNA. The sample carries about 130,000 clones, 70% to 90% recorded once. The sequencing sample was made of peripheral blood. This chain uses TRBV5-1 with TRBJ1-4; TRBD1 matches at 8 bases. The receptor's source is a man in his 70s with active COVID-19. The CDR3 nucleotides are TGCGCCAGCAGTCCCACAGGGGGTAGTAATGAAAAACTGTTTTTT. It translates to CASSPTGGSNEKLFF.